Included here is one T cell receptor beta chain sequence, with context. CDR3 length: 15 residues. The germline CDR1 and CDR2 sequences are SNHLY and FYNNEI. J lost 3 bases, V lost 1 base, and 5 bases had no gene match. The data are from a study of PD-L1 blockade in urothelial cancer. The protocol was immunoSEQ multiplex PCR, while the TCRdb copy is restricted to in-frame clones and leaves out a portion. The data hold roughly 130,000 clones, with roughly 80% observed a single time. Regarding time point: pretreatment peripheral blood. The genes are TRBV2 and TRBJ2-7; 8 nucleotides align to TRBD2. The sequence came from a man aged 50 to 59 with urothelial cancer. The specimen comprised PBMCs, sampled around atezolizumab (anti-PD-L1) treatment. DNA of the CDR3: TGTGCCAGCAGTGAAGGGGGACTAGTGGGCTACGAGCAGTACTTC. It specifies CASSEGGLVGYEQYF.